This is a list of T cell receptor beta chains from one sample in a study of a mutant IDH1 vaccine in newly diagnosed glioma. These receptors have no identified antigens. Using immunoSEQ multiplex PCR, the repertoire was profiled, and TCRdb retains in-frame clones only, with some absent. Of some 60,000 clones listed, 90% are singletons. Specimen: PBMCs, collected from a glioma patient whose treatment included an IDH1 peptide vaccine. All receptors come from a woman between 40 and 50 years old with glioma. Both conserved end residues are part of each CDR3. A D gene is named only where the DNA matches it firmly. Some rows mark clone size as missing; the rest say once, few, many or name a class of expanded clone.

TRBV6-1	TRBJ2-7	.	.	TGTGCCAGCAGCCTGACAGGTCCCGGGTCAGGCGAGCAGTACTTC	CASSLTGPGSGEQYF
TRBV18	TRBJ1-2	.	.	TGTGCCAGCTCACAACAGGGAAGTCCTAACTATGGCTACACCTTC	CASSQQGSPNYGYTF
TRBV28	TRBJ1-2	.	TRBD1	TGTGCCAGCAGTTTCTACCGGACAGGGGGATATGGCTACACCTTC	CASSFYRTGGYGYTF
TRBV15	TRBJ2-7	once	TRBD1	TGTGCCACCAGCAGAGGGACCGGGACAGGGGGCTACGAGCAGTACTTC	CATSRGTGTGGYEQYF
TRBV2	TRBJ1-1	.	.	TGTGCCAGCAGAGGGTTTGGACCTGAAGCTTTCTTT	CASRGFGPEAFF
TRBV6-5	TRBJ2-3	.	.	TGTGCCAGCAGTTACTCTGCAGGCAAGAGAGATACGCAGTATTTT	CASSYSAGKRDTQYF
TRBV19	TRBJ2-1	.	.	TGTGCCAGTAGGTCTAGCGCTTACAATGAGCAGTTCTTC	CASRSSAYNEQFF
TRBV2	TRBJ2-7	.	TRBD1	TGTGCCAGCAGTGGGGACAGGGGGTTGTACGAGCAGTACTTC	CASSGDRGLYEQYF
TRBV5-1	TRBJ2-2	.	.	TGCGCCAGCAGCTCCGGGACTCCCGCGAACACCGGGGAGCTGTTTTTT	CASSSGTPANTGELFF
TRBV20-1	TRBJ1-1	.	.	TGCAGTGTTAAGGGGAACACTGAAGCTTTCTTT	CSVKGNTEAFF
TRBV4-3	TRBJ2-2	once	.	TGCGCCAGCAGCCAAGACGACAGTACCAGGGAGCTGTTTTTT	CASSQDDSTRELFF
TRBV4-1	TRBJ2-1	.	TRBD1	TGCGCCAGCAGCCGAAACAGGGGAAATCAACTACGGGATGAGCAGTTCTTC	CASSRNRGNQLRDEQFF
TRBV10-3	TRBJ2-1	.	TRBD2	TGTGCCATCAGTGAGGCTAGCGGGAGCTATGAGCAGTTCTTC	CAISEASGSYEQFF
TRBV10-3	TRBJ2-5	.	TRBD1	TGTGCCATCAGGAAGGACAGGGCAGAGACCCAGTACTTC	CAIRKDRAETQYF
TRBV11-2	TRBJ2-7	.	TRBD2	TGTGCCAGCAGCTTGGGACTAGCGGGAGCCGCCTACGAGCAGTACTTC	CASSLGLAGAAYEQYF
TRBV2	TRBJ1-6	.	.	TGTGCCAGCGCCCGGACAGAAAATTCACCCCTCCACTTT	CASARTENSPLHF
TRBV9	TRBJ1-1	.	.	TGTGCCAGCAGCGTAGGTTGGCAGGCCTACACTGAAGCTTTCTTT	CASSVGWQAYTEAFF
TRBV5-1	TRBJ1-1	.	.	TGCGCCAACCGGACCGTGGGGATGAACACTGAAGCTTTCTTT	CANRTVGMNTEAFF
TRBV5-4	TRBJ2-7	.	TRBD1	TGTGCCAGCAGAGACAGGGGGCGCGCCTACGAGCAGTACTTC	CASRDRGRAYEQYF
TRBV29-1	TRBJ2-1	.	TRBD2	TGCAGCGATGGACTAGCGGGAAGCTACAATGAGCAGTTCTTC	CSDGLAGSYNEQFF
TRBV29-1	TRBJ2-3	.	TRBD2	TGCAGCGTTGACGGACTAGCGGGGTCCCCATCGAGCCCAGATACGCAGTATTTT	CSVDGLAGSPSSPDTQYF
TRBV5-1	TRBJ1-1	.	.	TGCGCCAGCAGCCCCCTGGGTATGAACACTGAAGCTTTCTTT	CASSPLGMNTEAFF
TRBV13	TRBJ2-7	.	.	TGTGCCAGCAGCTTAAGGGTCAGGCGATCCTACGAGCAGTACTTC	CASSLRVRRSYEQYF
TRBV6-5	TRBJ1-3	.	.	TGTGCCAGCCTGGGGGCTTCCTCTGGAAACACCATATATTTT	CASLGASSGNTIYF
TRBV30	TRBJ1-3	.	TRBD1	TGTGCCTGGAGTGCTATTGGACAGGCAAGCTCTGGAAACACCATATATTTT	CAWSAIGQASSGNTIYF
TRBV7-2	TRBJ2-5	.	TRBD2	TGTGCCAGCAGCCTCTCCGGGACTAGCGGGAGCACCCAAGAGACCCAGTACTTC	CASSLSGTSGSTQETQYF
TRBV7-9	TRBJ1-4	.	.	TGTGCCAGCAGCCTCACCGAGGCTCGGGGTGGCAAACTGTTTTTT	CASSLTEARGGKLFF
TRBV6-5	TRBJ2-2	.	.	TGTGCCAGCAGCCACGGACTTAACACCGGGGAGCTGTTTTTT	CASSHGLNTGELFF
TRBV29-1	TRBJ2-1	.	TRBD2	TGCAGCGTTGGTTTAGGACTAGCGGGAGGCAATGAGCAGTTCTTC	CSVGLGLAGGNEQFF
TRBV5-1	TRBJ2-3	.	TRBD2	TGCGCCAGCAGCTCGGGGACTAGCGGGGGGAGGGCAGATACGCAGTATTTT	CASSSGTSGGRADTQYF
TRBV28	TRBJ1-1	.	TRBD1	TGTGCCAGCAGTTCCAAACAGGGGAGAATCGAAGCTTTCTTT	CASSSKQGRIEAFF
TRBV18	TRBJ2-5	.	TRBD1	TGTGCCAGCTCATCGACACAGGGGGCGCAGGGAGAGACCCAGTACTTC	CASSSTQGAQGETQYF
TRBV27	TRBJ2-7	once	.	TGTGCCAGCAGCCAGATCAGCTCCTACGAGCAGTACTTC	CASSQISSYEQYF
TRBV5-4	TRBJ1-5	.	.	TGTGCCAGCAGCCCCCCGGGGGAGGCTAATCAGCCCCAGCATTTT	CASSPPGEANQPQHF
TRBV6-5	TRBJ2-3	.	TRBD2	TGTGCCAGCAGTTACGAAGCGGGAGGAGGAGATACGCAGTATTTT	CASSYEAGGGDTQYF
TRBV4-2	TRBJ1-4	.	TRBD1	TGTGCCAGCAGCCAACCACAGGGGGCCGGGACTAATGAAAAACTGTTTTTT	CASSQPQGAGTNEKLFF
TRBV7-2	TRBJ2-5	.	TRBD2	TGTGCCAGCAGCCAATCTAGCGGGGGGGTGGAAGAGACCCAGTACTTC	CASSQSSGGVEETQYF
TRBV4-2	TRBJ1-5	.	.	TGTGCCAGCAGCCAAGAATTCAGGGGCAATCAGCCCCAGCATTTT	CASSQEFRGNQPQHF
TRBV7-9	TRBJ1-1	few	.	TGTGCCAGCTCCAACGCGGGCACTGAAGCTTTCTTT	CASSNAGTEAFF